This TCR beta chain was sequenced in a study of T cell responses to AZD1222 COVID-19 vaccine. Some clones are missing from TCRdb's copy, which holds only in-frame ones; the method was immunoSEQ multiplex PCR. The sample carries 150,000 to 200,000 clones, about 90% recorded once. Whole-study results and caveats: None of the repertoires were sampled until the peak T cell response had passed.

Unmatched junction bases numbered 4, after V lost 1 base and J lost 7 bases. CDR3 length: 14 residues. CDR1 SEHNR and CDR2 FQNEAQ come from the germline V gene (reference sequence). For this clone: The antigen is unknown.

The receptor's source is an adult in good health. The sequencing here drew on peripheral blood, taken on day 0 of MenACWY control vaccination. The chain has TRBV7-9 and TRBJ2-1; 7 positions agree with TRBD2. In DNA form, the CDR3 reads TGTGCCAGCAGCTTAGTCCAGCGGGAAAATGAGCAGTTCTTC. It encodes CASSLVQRENEQFF.